One and the same sample provided the 28 T cell receptor beta chains below, sequenced in a study of blood T cell repertoires in COVID-19. Data came from immunoSEQ multiplex PCR; TCRdb stores just in-frame clones and leaves some out. The sample lists approximately 250,000 clones; approximately 90% were seen once. The sequencing input was PBMCs or T cells enriched from blood (not recorded which). The receptor set was obtained from a woman aged 40 to 49 with acute COVID-19.

This clone has a single count. The junction departs from germline at one end; a sequencing error may be responsible. The chain uses TRBV10-2 and TRBJ2-4; 10 nucleotides match TRBD2. The CDR3 is 14 amino acids. CDR1 is WSHSY, CDR2 SAAADI, per germline. CDR3 region: CASSPSGGANWENF. The CDR3 bases are TGCGCCAGCAGCCCTAGCGGGGGAGCTAATTGGGAGAACTTC.

The chain recombines TRBV7-2 with TRBJ2-5, with 12 bases identical to TRBD1. This CDR3 is built from 16 residues. The trim removed 2 bases at V and 5 bases at J, leaving 6 bases unmatched. CDR1 is SGHTA, CDR2 FQGNSA, per germline. For the CDR3, the DNA is TGTGCCAGCAGCTTAAAAGGGACAGGGGGCTGGGAGACCCAGTACTTC. Its translation: CASSLKGTGGWETQYF.

This chain connects TRBV11-3 to TRBJ2-3; 11 positions agree with TRBD1. CDR1 and CDR2 from the germline V gene are SGHNT and YENEEA. Germline trimming cut 4 bases from V and 4 bases from J; bases unmatched to any gene: 4. The CDR3 extends over 15 amino acids. The CDR3 bases are TGTGCCAGCAGCTCCAGGGACAGGGGGTCAGATACGCAGTATTTT. Amino acid sequence: CASSSRDRGSDTQYF. Using reference TRBV11-3 and TRBJ2-3 for the parts outside the CDR3, the full variable domain is EAGVVQSPRYKIIEKKQPVAFWCNPISGHNTLYWYLQNLGQGPELLIRYENEEAVDDSQLPKDRFSAERLKGVDSTLKIQPAELGDSAVYLCASSSRDRGSDTQYFGPGTRLTVL.

The genes are TRBV10-2 and TRBJ2-3, with a weak D call TRBD2 (5 bases). This CDR3 comprises 13 residues. CDR1 is WSHSY and CDR2 is SAAADI in the germline V gene. V was pared by 6 bases and J by 3 bases, with 10 bases between. CDR3 in DNA: TGCGCCAGCAGCGGAACGGGAACAGATACGCAGTATTTT. Translation: CASSGTGTDTQYF.

This chain connects TRBV6-1 to TRBJ2-7; D is uncertain. The ends were cut back, 2 bases at V and 1 base at J, with 9 bases in the middle. The germline gives CDR1 MNHNS, CDR2 SASEGT. The CDR3 length is 14 residues. The CDR3 reads CASSEYARSYEQYV. As DNA, the CDR3 is TGTGCCAGCAGTGAATATGCCAGATCCTACGAGCAGTACGTC.

This sequence joins TRBV19 and TRBJ1-2, with TRBD1 identical over 8 bases. CDR3 length: 12 amino acids. Trimming at V came to 6 bases and at J to 5 bases, leaving 2 bases not matched to a gene. The germline gives CDR1 LNHDA, CDR2 SQIVND (reference sequence). The CDR3 protein is CASSRTGYGYTF. The CDR3 DNA reads TGTGCCAGTAGCCGGACAGGGTATGGCTACACCTTC.

The gene calls are TRBV10-2 and TRBJ2-2, with D perhaps TRBD1 (5 bases). V lost 7 bases to trimming and J lost 4 bases, with 16 bases between them. The CDR3 sequence is 15 residues long. Germline lookup yields CDR1 WSHSY and CDR2 SAAADI. In DNA form, the CDR3 reads TGCGCCAGCACCACTGTAAGGGGCAGCACCGGGGAGCTGTTTTTT. Translating it yields CASTTVRGSTGELFF.

There are a few counts of this clone. The chain joins TRBV5-6 to TRBJ1-1, with D possibly being TRBD1 (6 bases). Between the trimmed V and J ends, which lost 4 bases and 6 bases, there was a span of 13 bases. This CDR3 is built from 13 residues. Germline-derived CDR1 and CDR2 are SGHDT and YYEEEE. The DNA for the CDR3 is TGTGCCAGCAGCCCGGGAGGGGGGTCTGAAGCTTTCTTT. It is translated as CASSPGGGSEAFF.

The chain is built from TRBV7-2 and TRBJ1-5; TRBD1 matches at 7 bases. CDR1 is SGHTA, CDR2 FQGNSA, per germline. This CDR3 has 15 amino acids. After removal of 1 base from V and 6 bases from J, the junction contained 6 bases not matched to a gene. CDR3 region: CASSLGQGKIQPQHF. The CDR3 DNA sequence: TGTGCCAGCAGCTTAGGACAGGGCAAAATTCAGCCCCAGCATTTT.

The V call is TRBV5-1, the J call TRBJ2-2, with D hard to call. V lost 1 base, J lost 5 bases, and 12 bases lay in between. The CDR3 has 15 amino acids. Germline CDR1 SGHRS, CDR2 YFSETQ. CDR3 sequence (DNA): TGCGCCAGCAGCTTGCTAGAAGGAATAACCGGGGAGCTGTTTTTT. Translating gives CASSLLEGITGELFF.

The rearrangement uses TRBV5-6 and TRBJ1-1; 7 bases fit TRBD1. Germline CDR1 SGHDT, CDR2 YYEEEE. The CDR3 consists of 13 residues. V gave up 1 base and J gave up 6 bases; unmatched junction bases: 3. The chain's CDR3 is CASSLTGAPEAFF. In DNA form, the CDR3 reads TGTGCCAGCAGCTTGACAGGGGCCCCTGAAGCTTTCTTT. Looking up the rest from reference TRBV5-6 and TRBJ1-1 gives the full variable domain: DAGVTQSPTHLIKTRGQQVTLRCSPKSGHDTVSWYQQALGQGPQFIFQYYEEEERQRGNFPDRFSGHQFPNYSSELNVNALLLGDSALYLCASSLTGAPEAFFGQGTRLTVV.

This clone showed up just a few times. The chain couples TRBV19 to TRBJ1-3; unclear D gene. The germline CDR1 and CDR2 sequences are LNHDA and SQIVND (reference sequence). V lost 3 bases, J lost 0 bases, and 9 bases lay in between. The CDR3 has 15 residues. DNA for the CDR3: TGTGCCAGTAGTATCCCGGGGAGCTCTGGAAACACCATATATTTT. It yields the protein CASSIPGSSGNTIYF.

J is TRBJ1-4 and V is TRBV11-3; TRBD1 aligns across 9 bases. CDR3 length equals 14 residues. V shed 4 bases and J 11 bases; nucleotides not matched to a gene: 8. Germline V gene lookup returns CDR1 SGHNT and CDR2 YENEEA. The CDR3 DNA sequence: TGTGCCAGCAGCTCGGGACAGGGTAGAGGCAAACTGTTTTTT. Protein: CASSSGQGRGKLFF.

The chain carries TRBV7-9 and TRBJ2-3; no clear D gene. The V end lost 1 base, the J end lost 0 bases, and 5 bases lay between the germline ends. Germline V gene data show CDR1 as SEHNR and CDR2 as FQNEAQ (reference sequence). The CDR3 length is 14 residues. CDR3 in amino acids: CASSLDGSTDTQYF. DNA for the CDR3: TGTGCCAGCAGCTTAGACGGTAGCACAGATACGCAGTATTTT.

DNA for the CDR3: TGTGCCAGCTCACCACGACAGGGGCCACAGGGTCGAAAACTGTTTTTT. Translating gives CASSPRQGPQGRKLFF. This chain connects TRBV18 to TRBJ1-4; 8 bases agree with TRBD1. In germline, CDR1 is KGHSH, CDR2 LQKENI. Germline trimming cut 1 base from V and 10 bases from J; bases unmatched to any gene: 11. The CDR3 spans 16 residues.

The chain uses TRBV23-1 and TRBJ2-2; 7 bases agree with TRBD1. TRBV23-1 is treated as an ORF (open reading frame) with a function not yet certain. The CDR3 contains 17 residues. The trim removed 6 bases at V and 0 bases at J, leaving 10 bases unmatched. The CDR3, as DNA: TGCGCCAGCAGCCCGCCCCGACAGGGCCCGAACACCGGGGAGCTGTTTTTT. Translating gives CASSPPRQGPNTGELFF.

Note on this clone: This sample also contains other DNA sequences that code for the same CDR3. The chain carries TRBV5-1 and TRBJ1-2, with 7 bases aligning to TRBD1. The CDR3 extends over 15 amino acids. Germline loops: CDR1 SGHRS, CDR2 YFSETQ. V dropped 0 bases and J dropped 2; count of bases not matched to a gene: 4. CDR3 nucleotides: TGCGCCAGCAGCTTGGCCGGGACAGACAACTATGGCTACACCTTC. It is translated as CASSLAGTDNYGYTF.

The V and J genes are TRBV19 and TRBJ2-3; D possibly corresponds to TRBD1 (5 bases). The CDR3 totals 16 residues. Germline CDR1 reads LNHDA; CDR2 reads SQIVND (reference sequence). Trimming shortened V by 3 bases and J by 2 bases, and 15 bases separated the two germline ends. CDR3 sequence reads: CASSIQTAGNTDTQYF. CDR3 DNA: TGTGCCAGTAGTATCCAAACGGCAGGGAACACAGATACGCAGTATTTT.

V is TRBV11-2 and J is TRBJ2-7; D not resolved. The CDR3 spans 12 residues. Germline V gene data show CDR1 as SGHAT and CDR2 as FQNNGV. The ends were cut back, 5 bases at V and 5 bases at J, with 10 bases in the middle. The CDR3 nucleotides read TGTGCCAGCAGCCCATCTCGGGACGAGCAGTACTTC. Protein: CASSPSRDEQYF.

A single count supports this clone. V usage is TRBV10-1 and J usage is TRBJ2-3; TRBD2 is a possible D gene (5 bases). V lost 6 bases and J lost 4, with 17 bases in between. The length of the CDR3 is 15 residues. Looked up from germline, CDR1 is WNHNN and CDR2 is SYGVQD (reference sequence). Here the CDR3 reads CASSVGVLYPDTQYF. CDR3 DNA: TGCGCCAGCAGCGTCGGGGTTCTCTACCCAGATACGCAGTATTTT.

This rearrangement joins TRBV6-2 or TRBV6-3 to TRBJ2-3; a possible D gene is TRBD1 (5 bases). Germline values: CDR1 MNHEY, CDR2 SVGEGT. This CDR3 is built from 12 residues. V lost 4 bases and J lost 7, with 9 bases in between. The CDR3 protein is CASSSQGNTQYF. CDR3 DNA: TGTGCCAGCAGTTCGCAGGGAAATACGCAGTATTTT.

The V call is TRBV6-5, the J call TRBJ1-2; D not resolved. The CDR3 is 14 residues long. Germline V gene sequence: CDR1 MNHEY, CDR2 SVGAGI. Trimming removed 6 bases from V and 7 bases from J, with 18 bases in between. The CDR3 region is CASRTVERDRGYTF. In nucleotides, the CDR3 is TGTGCCAGCAGGACGGTGGAGAGGGATCGTGGCTACACCTTC.

The chain recombines TRBV14 with TRBJ2-1; 14 nucleotides match TRBD2. This CDR3 comprises 16 residues. Germline CDR1 SGHDN, CDR2 FVKESK. Germline trimming cut 5 bases from V and 4 bases from J; bases unmatched to any gene: 4. The CDR3 spells CASSRTSGRSYNEQFF. The CDR3 DNA sequence: TGTGCCAGCAGCAGGACTAGCGGGAGGTCGTACAATGAGCAGTTCTTC.

This clone is a singleton in its sample. This chain connects TRBV12-3 or TRBV12-4 to TRBJ1-1; D ambiguous. With 5 bases removed from V and 6 bases from J, the gap between germline ends came to 10 bases. This CDR3 has 12 residues. CDR3 loop: CASSPRFAEAFF. In nucleotides, the CDR3 is TGTGCCAGCAGTCCCCGGTTCGCTGAAGCTTTCTTT.

The chain is built from TRBV5-1 and TRBJ2-2, with D possibly TRBD1 on 6 matching bases. Per the germline V gene, CDR1 is SGHRS and CDR2 is YFSETQ. The CDR3 has 15 amino acids. Trimming pared 5 bases from V and 1 base from J, leaving 12 bases between. CDR3 in amino acids: CASRQQGGNTGELFF. CDR3 sequence (DNA): TGCGCCAGCAGACAACAGGGTGGGAACACCGGGGAGCTGTTTTTT.

This clone has only a few counts. The rearrangement links TRBV11-2 to TRBJ1-1; 9 positions match TRBD1. V lost 3 bases to trimming and J lost 4 bases; unmatched junction nucleotides: 9. Germline-derived CDR1 and CDR2 are SGHAT and FQNNGV. The CDR3 extends over 16 amino acids. The CDR3 DNA reads TGTGCCAGCAGCTTCCTACAGGGGGCACGGATCACTGAAGCTTTCTTT. This gives the protein CASSFLQGARITEAFF.

The chain employs TRBV10-2 and TRBJ1-1, with 7 positions matching TRBD1. The ends lost 6 bases at V and 1 base at J; junction bases unmatched: 2. Germline-derived CDR1 and CDR2 are WSHSY and SAAADI. The CDR3 contains 13 residues. The DNA of the CDR3 is TGCGCCAGCAGGAGGACAGGGAACACTGAAGCTTTCTTT. Its protein product is CASRRTGNTEAFF.

The chain carries TRBV9 and TRBJ1-2; maybe TRBD1 (5 bases). V lost 3 bases, J lost 0 bases, and 6 bases lay in between. The length of the CDR3 is 13 residues. Germline CDR1 SGDLS, CDR2 YYNGEE. CDR3 amino acids: CASSETANYGYTF. CDR3 sequence (DNA): TGTGCCAGCAGCGAGACAGCTAACTATGGCTACACCTTC.